This T cell receptor (beta chain) was identified in a study of Tregs in tolerant kidney transplant recipients. Whole-study findings and limits: In tolerant patients, donor-specific Tregs outgrew total Tregs, suggesting antigen-driven expansion.

For this clone: The antigen remains unidentified.

CD4+CD25+CD127- Tregs, CD4+CD25- non-Tregs, CD4 and CD8 cells were sorted. The data were produced by immunoSEQ multiplex PCR, yet TCRdb's version contains in-frame clones alone and is incomplete. The sample consists of 95,000 to 120,000 clones, roughly 89% of them appearing once. Germline V lookup: CDR1 MNHNY, CDR2 SVGAGI (reference sequence). This CDR3 has 14 residues. The trim removed 6 bases at V and 9 bases at J, leaving 7 bases unmatched. The receptor's source is a human donor who received a combined kidney and bone marrow transplant. The starting material was CD4+ T cells from blood, obtained before the transplant. The chain combines TRBV6-6 with TRBJ2-1, with 11 bases aligning to TRBD2. CDR3 bases: TGTGCCAGCAGGATTAGCGGGGGGGCCTTTGAGCAGTTCTTC. Its translation is CASRISGGAFEQFF.